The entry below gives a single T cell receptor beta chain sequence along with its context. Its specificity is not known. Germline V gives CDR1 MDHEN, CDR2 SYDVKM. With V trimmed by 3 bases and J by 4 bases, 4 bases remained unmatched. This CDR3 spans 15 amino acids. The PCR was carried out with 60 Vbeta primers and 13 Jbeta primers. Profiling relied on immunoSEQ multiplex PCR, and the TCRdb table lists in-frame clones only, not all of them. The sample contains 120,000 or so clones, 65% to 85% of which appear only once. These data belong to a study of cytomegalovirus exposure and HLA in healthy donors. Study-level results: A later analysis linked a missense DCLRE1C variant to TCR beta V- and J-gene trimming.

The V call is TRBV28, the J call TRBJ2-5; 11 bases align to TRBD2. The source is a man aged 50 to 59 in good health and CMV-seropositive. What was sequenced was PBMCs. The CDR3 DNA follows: TGTGCCAGCAGTTTTTTACTAGCGGGAGCAGAGACCCAGTACTTC. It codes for CASSFLLAGAETQYF.